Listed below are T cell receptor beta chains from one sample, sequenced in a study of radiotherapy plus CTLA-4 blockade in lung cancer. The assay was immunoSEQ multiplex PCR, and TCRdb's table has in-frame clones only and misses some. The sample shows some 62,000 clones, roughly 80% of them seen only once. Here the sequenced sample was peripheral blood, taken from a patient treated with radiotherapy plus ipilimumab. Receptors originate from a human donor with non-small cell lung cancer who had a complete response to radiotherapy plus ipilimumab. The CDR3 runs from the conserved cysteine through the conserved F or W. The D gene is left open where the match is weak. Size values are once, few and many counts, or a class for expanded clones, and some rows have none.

cdr3_aa: CASSMDLAGIETQYF
cdr3_nt: TGTGCCAGTAGTATGGACCTAGCGGGCATCGAGACCCAGTACTTC
clone_size: once
v_call: TRBV19
cdr3_length: 15
d_call: TRBD2
j_call: TRBJ2-5

cdr3_aa: CASGPPGTTETQYF
cdr3_nt: TGTGCTAGTGGCCCCCCCGGGACAACGGAGACCCAGTACTTC
clone_size: NA
v_call: TRBV12-5
cdr3_length: 14
d_call: NA
j_call: TRBJ2-5

cdr3_aa: CASSKGTSGGTDTQYF
cdr3_nt: TGTGCCAGCAGCAAGGGGACTAGCGGAGGCACAGATACGCAGTATTTT
clone_size: NA
v_call: TRBV11-3
cdr3_length: 16
d_call: TRBD2
j_call: TRBJ2-3

cdr3_aa: CASSPGKGSTDTQYF
cdr3_nt: TGCGCCAGCAGCCCTGGAAAGGGGAGCACAGATACGCAGTATTTT
clone_size: NA
v_call: TRBV5-1
cdr3_length: 15
d_call: NA
j_call: TRBJ2-3

cdr3_aa: CAWSEQLNTEAFF
cdr3_nt: TGTGCCTGGAGTGAACAGTTGAACACTGAAGCTTTCTTT
clone_size: NA
v_call: TRBV30
cdr3_length: 13
d_call: NA
j_call: TRBJ1-1

cdr3_aa: CASSALQGGEQFF
cdr3_nt: TGTGCCAGCAGCGCCTTACAGGGTGGTGAGCAGTTCTTC
clone_size: NA
v_call: TRBV7-6
cdr3_length: 13
d_call: NA
j_call: TRBJ2-1

cdr3_aa: CASSQNQGLGYGYTF
cdr3_nt: TGCGCCAGCAGCCAGAACCAGGGTCTGGGCTATGGCTACACCTTC
clone_size: NA
v_call: TRBV4-1
cdr3_length: 15
d_call: NA
j_call: TRBJ1-2

cdr3_aa: CASSYRDRVSDEQYF
cdr3_nt: TGTGCCAGCAGCTACCGGGACAGGGTATCCGACGAGCAGTACTTC
clone_size: NA
v_call: TRBV6-5
cdr3_length: 15
d_call: TRBD1
j_call: TRBJ2-7

cdr3_aa: CASSTRGDRTDTQYF
cdr3_nt: TGTGCCAGTAGTACGCGGGGGGACCGCACAGATACGCAGTATTTT
clone_size: NA
v_call: TRBV19
cdr3_length: 15
d_call: TRBD2
j_call: TRBJ2-3

cdr3_aa: CASSLRALRTSNTGELFF
cdr3_nt: TGTGCCAGCAGCTTGAGGGCTCTCCGTACATCGAACACCGGGGAGCTGTTTTTT
clone_size: NA
v_call: TRBV5-6
cdr3_length: 18
d_call: NA
j_call: TRBJ2-2

cdr3_aa: CASQRTGSGNTIYF
cdr3_nt: TGTGCCAGCCAAAGGACAGGTTCTGGAAACACCATATATTTT
clone_size: NA
v_call: TRBV2
cdr3_length: 14
d_call: TRBD1
j_call: TRBJ1-3

cdr3_aa: CAWSVQGIEAFF
cdr3_nt: TGTGCCTGGAGTGTACAGGGGATTGAAGCTTTCTTT
clone_size: NA
v_call: TRBV30
cdr3_length: 12
d_call: TRBD1
j_call: TRBJ1-1

cdr3_aa: CASSRRQGTRETQYF
cdr3_nt: TGTGCCAGCAGTCGTCGACAGGGCACTCGAGAGACCCAGTACTTC
clone_size: NA
v_call: TRBV27
cdr3_length: 15
d_call: TRBD1
j_call: TRBJ2-5

cdr3_aa: CASSQSGTPVEQFF
cdr3_nt: TGTGCCAGCAGCCAATCGGGGACCCCAGTTGAGCAGTTCTTC
clone_size: once
v_call: TRBV11-2
cdr3_length: 14
d_call: NA
j_call: TRBJ2-1

cdr3_aa: CASSLVGANTRSSTDTQYF
cdr3_nt: TGTGCCAGCAGCTTGGTAGGCGCGAATACAAGATCTAGCACAGATACGCAGTATTTT
clone_size: NA
v_call: TRBV5-6
cdr3_length: 19
d_call: NA
j_call: TRBJ2-3

cdr3_aa: CASSLAGREETQYF
cdr3_nt: TGTGCCAGCAGCTTAGCCGGGCGGGAAGAGACCCAGTACTTC
clone_size: NA
v_call: TRBV7-2
cdr3_length: 14
d_call: NA
j_call: TRBJ2-5

cdr3_aa: CASSRRGGDSYGYTF
cdr3_nt: TGTGCCAGCAGCCGGCGAGGGGGCGATAGCTATGGCTACACCTTC
clone_size: few
v_call: TRBV7-9
cdr3_length: 15
d_call: TRBD1
j_call: TRBJ1-2

cdr3_aa: CSALRGHYGYTF
cdr3_nt: TGCAGCGCCCTCAGGGGGCACTATGGCTACACCTTC
clone_size: NA
v_call: TRBV29-1
cdr3_length: 12
d_call: TRBD1
j_call: TRBJ1-2

cdr3_aa: CASLATSTDTQYF
cdr3_nt: TGTGCCAGCTTGGCGACTAGCACAGATACGCAGTATTTT
clone_size: NA
v_call: TRBV2
cdr3_length: 13
d_call: NA
j_call: TRBJ2-3

cdr3_aa: CASSLSTDQPQHF
cdr3_nt: TGTGCCAGCAGCTTATCGACGGATCAGCCCCAGCATTTT
clone_size: NA
v_call: TRBV7-8
cdr3_length: 13
d_call: NA
j_call: TRBJ1-5